Listed below are T cell receptor beta chains from one sample, sequenced in a study of blood T cell repertoires in COVID-19. Sequenced by immunoSEQ multiplex PCR; TCRdb stores in-frame clones only, minus some. The table lists under 200,000 clones, roughly 80% of them singletons, with 5.2% in the top ten. Sequencing was carried out using peripheral blood. The receptors shown here come from a woman under 40 with acute or convalescent COVID-19. Each CDR3 is given with its conserved first and last residue. Fields, in order: V gene, D gene, J gene, clone size, CDR3 DNA, CDR3 protein. A D gene is named only where the DNA matches it firmly. Clone size appears in some rows only: once, few, many, or a class for an expanded clone.

TRBV5-6,NA,TRBJ2-7,NA,TGTGCCAGCAGCCGGGGTTCCTACGAGCAGTACTTC,CASSRGSYEQYF
TRBV4-1,TRBD2,TRBJ2-1,NA,TGCGCCAGCAGCCAACCCGGGAGGGCCTCCTACAATGAGCAGTTCTTC,CASSQPGRASYNEQFF
TRBV27,NA,TRBJ2-6,few,TGTGCCAGCAGTACCAGGGTGATGACAGGGGCCAACGTCCTGACTTTC,CASSTRVMTGANVLTF
TRBV4-2,NA,TRBJ1-2,NA,TGTGCCAGCAGCCAAGAAGCGGATCGGGGGGGGACTAACTATGGCTACACCTTC,CASSQEADRGGTNYGYTF
TRBV30,NA,TRBJ1-5,NA,TGTGCCTGGAGTGCACAGGGCTCGAATCAGCCCCAGCATTTT,CAWSAQGSNQPQHF
TRBV7-2,NA,TRBJ2-5,NA,TGTGCCAGCAGCACGGGTGGACAGCAAGAGACCCAGTACTTC,CASSTGGQQETQYF
TRBV5-1,NA,TRBJ2-2,once,TGCGCCAGCGAATCAGGGGACCTCACCGGGGAGCTGTTTTTT,CASESGDLTGELFF
TRBV2,TRBD1,TRBJ1-1,NA,TGTGCCAGCAGACTGACAGGGACCCTGGCTGAAGCTTTCTTT,CASRLTGTLAEAFF
TRBV5-8,NA,TRBJ1-5,NA,TGTGCCAGCAGCTTGGATTTTAGGGGGCCCCAGCATTTT,CASSLDFRGPQHF
TRBV30,NA,TRBJ2-1,NA,TGTGCCTGGAGTTTACGACTGGCAAAGCAGTTCTTC,CAWSLRLAKQFF
TRBV19,NA,TRBJ1-2,NA,TGTGCCAGTACCACAATGGAGCGGCAGAGCTATGGCTACACCTTC,CASTTMERQSYGYTF
TRBV28,TRBD1,TRBJ2-5,NA,TGTGCCAGCAGTTCCCCTACCCCGGGACAGGGGGAGACCCAGTACTTC,CASSSPTPGQGETQYF
TRBV6-2/TRBV6-3,TRBD1,TRBJ1-5,NA,TGTGCCAGCAGCAACCGGGACAGCCGGCAGCCCCAGCATTTT,CASSNRDSRQPQHF
TRBV5-1,NA,TRBJ2-7,NA,TGCGCCAGCAGCTTGATGGCAGACGAGCAGTACTTC,CASSLMADEQYF
TRBV29-1,TRBD1,TRBJ2-7,NA,TGCAGCGTTGAAGGTATTCAGGGGGCGTCCACCTACGAGCAGTACTTC,CSVEGIQGASTYEQYF
TRBV18,TRBD1,TRBJ1-4,NA,TGTGCCAGCTCAAGGACAGGGGGGTATGAAAAACTGTTTTTT,CASSRTGGYEKLFF
TRBV28,TRBD2,TRBJ2-1,once,TGTGCCAGCAATTCCGCCGGGACTAGCGTCCTCTATGAGCAGTTCTTC,CASNSAGTSVLYEQFF
TRBV12-3/TRBV12-4,NA,TRBJ2-7,many,TGTGCCAGCAGCGGGAATTCCTACGAGCAGTACTTC,CASSGNSYEQYF
TRBV6-2/TRBV6-3,TRBD2,TRBJ2-7,NA,TGTGCCAGCAGTCACCCCGGGACTAGCCTCATTCTTTACGAGCAGTACTTC,CASSHPGTSLILYEQYF
TRBV6-5,TRBD1,TRBJ1-1,NA,TGTGCCAGCATGCGGGACAGGGGGTGGTTCACTGAAGCTTTCTTT,CASMRDRGWFTEAFF
TRBV4-2,NA,TRBJ2-2,NA,TGTGCCAGCAGCCAACGGGACTCCTTCGGGACCGGGGAGCTGTTTTTT,CASSQRDSFGTGELFF
TRBV6-5,NA,TRBJ1-6,NA,TGTGCCAGCAGTTACTCGCGGGGGCGTTCACCCCTCCACTTT,CASSYSRGRSPLHF
TRBV19,TRBD1,TRBJ2-3,NA,TGTGCCAGTAGACGGACAGGGTCCTCAGATACGCAGTATTTT,CASRRTGSSDTQYF
TRBV6-5,NA,TRBJ1-6,NA,TGTGCCTCCCTCGGGGGAGGGGCTTTTTCACCCCTCCACTTT,CASLGGGAFSPLHF
TRBV2,TRBD1,TRBJ1-4,once,TGTGCCAGCAGTCGACAGGGGGCTGGTGAAAAACTGTTTTTT,CASSRQGAGEKLFF
TRBV6-5,NA,TRBJ1-2,NA,TGTGCCAGCAGTTACATTCGGGACATCTATGGCTACACCTTC,CASSYIRDIYGYTF
TRBV5-6,NA,TRBJ1-1,NA,TGTGCCAGCAGCCTATGGTTCCCCAACAGGGTTGAAGCTTTCTTT,CASSLWFPNRVEAFF
TRBV6-2/TRBV6-3,TRBD1,TRBJ2-2,NA,TGTGCCAGCAGCCTAACCGGGACAGGGATTCGAACCGGGGAGCTGTTTTTT,CASSLTGTGIRTGELFF
TRBV18,TRBD1,TRBJ1-1,once,TGTGCCAGCTCACTTGGGACAGGGGGTATGAGCACTGAAGCTTTCTTT,CASSLGTGGMSTEAFF
TRBV2,TRBD1,TRBJ2-5,few,TGTGCCAGCAGGGCCAGGACAGGGCGGGTTTTAGAGACCCAGTACTTC,CASRARTGRVLETQYF
TRBV18,TRBD2,TRBJ2-1,NA,TGTGCCAGCTCACCAAGAGCGGGGGGGGCAGGTGAGCAGTTCTTC,CASSPRAGGAGEQFF
TRBV18,TRBD1,TRBJ2-3,NA,TGTGCCAGCTCACCACGACAGGGGGATACGCAGTATTTT,CASSPRQGDTQYF
TRBV4-1,TRBD2,TRBJ2-2,NA,TGCGCCAGCAGTCCAGCGGGAGGAACCACCGGGGAGCTGTTTTTT,CASSPAGGTTGELFF
TRBV30,TRBD1,TRBJ1-5,NA,TGTGCCTGGAGGGACAGGGGGCTTATTTTGGACAATCAGCCCCAGCATTTT,CAWRDRGLILDNQPQHF
TRBV28,NA,TRBJ1-1,once,TGTGCCAGCACTGCCGGGACTGAAGCTTTCTTT,CASTAGTEAFF
TRBV19,TRBD2,TRBJ2-1,NA,TGTGCCAGTAGGGAGCGGGGGGGAAACAATGAGCAGTTCTTC,CASRERGGNNEQFF
TRBV6-6,TRBD1,TRBJ1-5,NA,TGTGCCAGCCTCCCAACAGGGGGCAGGCAGCCCCAGCATTTT,CASLPTGGRQPQHF
TRBV10-1,TRBD1,TRBJ1-1,NA,TGCGCCAGCAGTGTGCCGGGACAGGGACGACCCATGAACACTGAAGCTTTCTTT,CASSVPGQGRPMNTEAFF
TRBV5-4,NA,TRBJ1-1,NA,TGTGCCAGCAGCCCCCAAGGACAGTACACTGAAGCTTTCTTT,CASSPQGQYTEAFF
TRBV5-6,NA,TRBJ2-7,NA,TGTGCCAGCAGCTTAGCGGGGACAGGTGACTACGAGCAGTACTTC,CASSLAGTGDYEQYF
TRBV28,TRBD2,TRBJ2-7,NA,TGTGCCAGCAGGACTAGCGGATCCTACGAGCAGTACTTC,CASRTSGSYEQYF
TRBV7-2,NA,TRBJ1-2,NA,TGTGCCAGCAGCTTAGCTCGACAGGTTGGTGGCTACACCTTC,CASSLARQVGGYTF
TRBV5-1,TRBD1,TRBJ2-7,once,TGCGCCAGCAGCTTGGAGGCAGGGGGCACGTACGAGCAGTACTTC,CASSLEAGGTYEQYF
TRBV2,TRBD1,TRBJ1-1,NA,TGTGCCAGCAGCGGACGTAAGGACAGGGAGTTTAAAGCTTTCTTT,CASSGRKDREFKAFF
TRBV29-1,TRBD2,TRBJ2-1,NA,TGCAGCGTTGAAGATGTAGCGGGAGGGCGGGTTTACAATGAGCAGTTCTTC,CSVEDVAGGRVYNEQFF
TRBV20-1,NA,TRBJ2-5,NA,TGCAGTGGTCCCTCAGCGGAGACCCAGTACTTC,CSGPSAETQYF
TRBV5-4,NA,TRBJ1-2,once,TGTGCCAGCAGCTTGCAGGGATCAGGGTATGGCTACACCTTC,CASSLQGSGYGYTF
TRBV27,NA,TRBJ1-3,NA,TGTGCCAGCAGCAGGGGTGGTGGAAACACCATATATTTT,CASSRGGGNTIYF
TRBV4-1,NA,TRBJ1-5,NA,TGCGCCAGCAGCCAAATAGACAGTAGCAATCAGCCCCAGCATTTT,CASSQIDSSNQPQHF
TRBV25-1,TRBD1,TRBJ1-1,NA,TGTGCCAGCAGGCGGGCAGGGGGAAACACTGAAGCTTTCTTT,CASRRAGGNTEAFF
TRBV6-5,NA,TRBJ2-7,NA,TGTGCCAGCAGTTACCTTGGGGCCGAGCAGTACTTC,CASSYLGAEQYF
TRBV7-8,TRBD1,TRBJ1-2,NA,TGTGCCAGCAGCTACACCTCCGCGACAGGGGCGAACTATGGCTACACCTTC,CASSYTSATGANYGYTF
TRBV7-9,TRBD2,TRBJ2-7,few,TGTGCCAGCAGGGAAACCGGGACTAGCGGGTCTAGCTCCTACGAGCAGTACTTC,CASRETGTSGSSSYEQYF
TRBV7-5,NA,TRBJ2-1,NA,TGTGTCAGAAGCTTAGACGGATGGGCCAAAAGGGGCTACAATGAGCAGTTCTTC,CVRSLDGWAKRGYNEQFF
TRBV7-8,TRBD1,TRBJ1-2,NA,TGTGCCAGCAGCTCGGACAGGGCGGGTAACTATGGCTACACCTTC,CASSSDRAGNYGYTF
TRBV6-1,NA,TRBJ2-3,NA,TGTGCCAGCAGTGAAATTCGGTCTGCCAACACAGATACGCAGTATTTT,CASSEIRSANTDTQYF